These 21 T cell receptor beta chains originate from one sample sequenced in a study of cytomegalovirus exposure and HLA in healthy donors. Vbeta (60) and Jbeta (13) primers were used in the PCR. Assay: immunoSEQ multiplex PCR; the TCRdb copy retains only in-frame clones and omits some. The data show around 180,000 clones, 85% seen once. Material: PBMCs. These receptors were taken from a boy aged 2 to 9 in good health and CMV-seronegative.

This chain links TRBV19 with TRBJ2-7; D is possibly TRBD1 (6 bases). The ends were cut back, 3 bases at V and 0 bases at J, with 9 bases in the middle. The CDR3 is 14 residues long. Germline V gene data show CDR1 as LNHDA and CDR2 as SQIVND (reference sequence). CDR3 DNA sequence: TGTGCCAGTAGTATCCGGGACATCTCCTACGAGCAGTACTTC. Translation gives CASSIRDISYEQYF.

The chain is built from TRBV11-2 and TRBJ1-1; 7 bases are a match to TRBD1. The CDR3 is made up of 15 amino acids. CDR1 is SGHAT, CDR2 FQNNGV, per germline. V trimming: 7 bases; J trimming: 4 bases; junction bases outside the gene matches: 12. This CDR3 is CASTQRGGVGTEAFF. CDR3 DNA sequence: TGTGCCAGCACCCAACGAGGGGGCGTGGGCACTGAAGCTTTCTTT.

The chain joins TRBV7-9 to TRBJ1-4, with 9 bases identical to TRBD1. Germline CDR1 reads SEHNR; CDR2 reads FQNEAQ (reference sequence). The J segment lost 8 bases and the V segment lost 2 bases, leaving 3 bases of the junction unmatched. The CDR3 length is 14 residues. For the CDR3, the DNA is TGTGCCAGCAGCTTAATGGGACAGGGAGAAAAACTGTTTTTT. Protein: CASSLMGQGEKLFF.

This chain joins TRBV4-2 and TRBJ2-2; 12 bases line up with TRBD2. The germline V gene has CDR1 LGHNA and CDR2 YNFKEQ. CDR3 length: 16 amino acids. V was pared by 3 bases and J by 4 bases, with 3 bases of the junction left unmatched. This CDR3 is CASSQAGLAGTGELFF. Here the CDR3 DNA reads TGTGCCAGCAGCCAGGCGGGACTAGCGGGCACCGGGGAGCTGTTTTTT.

The CDR3, as DNA: TGTGCCAGCAGTTTCAGGGACAGCGGCTATGGCTACACCTTC. Translation: CASSFRDSGYGYTF. J is TRBJ1-2 and V is TRBV6-1; 7 bases match TRBD1. The germline V gene has CDR1 MNHNS and CDR2 SASEGT. V lost 5 bases, J lost 4 bases, and 7 bases stayed unmatched. This CDR3 is built from 14 residues.

This chain links TRBV5-8 with TRBJ2-1; D is perhaps TRBD1 (5 bases). Trimming removed 4 bases from V and 7 bases from J, with 15 bases in between. The length of the CDR3 is 14 residues. Germline V gene sequence: CDR1 SGHTS, CDR2 YDEGEE. The CDR3, as DNA: TGTGCCAGCAGCGTAGGACAAACCTTGAATGAGCAGTTCTTC. Protein: CASSVGQTLNEQFF.

The rearrangement uses TRBV6-5 and TRBJ2-5, with D perhaps TRBD1 (7 bases). Germline CDR1 MNHEY, CDR2 SVGAGI. This CDR3 has 15 amino acids. V lost 6 bases and J 4 bases, leaving 18 bases between the germline ends. CDR3 sequence reads: CASSYTRQGLETQYF. CDR3 DNA sequence: TGTGCCAGCAGCTACACACGACAGGGACTAGAGACCCAGTACTTC.

The chain employs TRBV6-6 and TRBJ2-1; weak D call: TRBD2 (6 bases). The germline V and J ends were trimmed by 7 bases and 3 bases, with 13 bases remaining between them. The CDR3 extends over 14 amino acids. The germline gives CDR1 MNHNY, CDR2 SVGAGI (reference sequence). In DNA, the CDR3 is TGTGCCAGCACGCCCACTAGCAGCTACAATGAGCAGTTCTTC. Amino acid sequence: CASTPTSSYNEQFF.

The chain has TRBV7-5 and TRBJ1-5. TRBV7-5 is marked as a pseudogene. There are 16 residues in the CDR3. The CDR3 reads CVRSCSSGLDNQPQHF. Here the CDR3 DNA reads TGTGTCAGAAGCTGCTCTAGTGGCTTAGACAATCAGCCCCAGCATTTT.

V is TRBV5-5 and J is TRBJ1-1; no reliable D call. The CDR3 extends over 13 amino acids. Trimming pared 1 base from V and 1 base from J, leaving 5 bases between. Germline CDR1 reads SGHKS; CDR2 reads YYEKEE (reference sequence). For the CDR3, the DNA is TGTGCCAGCAGCTTGCCGGGGAACACTGAAGCTTTCTTT. The encoded protein is CASSLPGNTEAFF. Looking up the rest from reference TRBV5-5 and TRBJ1-1 gives the full variable domain: DAGVTQSPTHLIKTRGQQVTLRCSPISGHKSVSWYQQVLGQGPQFIFQYYEKEERGRGNFPDRFSARQFPNYSSELNVNALLLGDSALYLCASSLPGNTEAFFGQGTRLTVV.

This clone was observed once. The chain carries TRBV5-1 and TRBJ1-2; D is perhaps TRBD1 (6 bases). V lost 7 bases to trimming and J lost 0 bases, with 10 bases between them. Per germline, CDR1 SGHRS and CDR2 YFSETQ. The CDR3 sequence is 13 residues long. The CDR3 region has the DNA TGCGCCAGCTCGGACAGTTCTAACTATGGCTACACCTTC. Protein: CASSDSSNYGYTF. Based on the CDR3 plus reference TRBV5-1 and TRBJ1-2, the full variable domain is KAGVTQTPRYLIKTRGQQVTLSCSPISGHRSVSWYQQTPGQGLQFLFEYFSETQRNKGNFPGRFSGRQFSNSRSEMNVSTLELGDSALYLCASSDSSNYGYTFGSGTRLTVV.

This clone has a handful of counts. Other DNA sequences in the sample encode the same CDR3. The chain employs TRBV28 and TRBJ1-4, with a tentative D call TRBD1 (5 bases). V was cut by 3 bases and J by 5 bases, with 10 bases left in between. Looked up from germline, CDR1 is MDHEN and CDR2 is SYDVKM. CDR3 length: 14 residues. For the CDR3, the DNA is TGTGCCAGCAGTTTGGGGGGGATAAATGAAAAACTGTTTTTT. Translated, it gives CASSLGGINEKLFF.

In this sample, this clone turned up a few times. The chain joins TRBV25-1 to TRBJ1-4, with 9 bases that match TRBD1. J lost 5 bases, V lost 7 bases, and 5 bases had no gene match. The CDR3 totals 14 residues. Germline-derived CDR1 and CDR2 are MGHDK and SYGVNS. CDR3 DNA sequence: TGTGCCAGCAACCCCGACAGGGGGAATGAAAAACTGTTTTTT. Its protein is CASNPDRGNEKLFF.

Remarks on this clone: Other DNA sequences of this sample code for an identical CDR3. The rearrangement links TRBV10-2 to TRBJ2-7; 9 bases fit TRBD1. The germline V gene encodes CDR1 WSHSY and CDR2 SAAADI. V lost 0 bases and J lost 8; bases outside the gene matches: 5. The length of the CDR3 is 14 residues. CDR3 bases: TGCGCCAGCAGTGAGTCGGGACAGGGTTCTAAGCAGTACTTC. This encodes CASSESGQGSKQYF.

CDR3 residues: CASSSDLAGGSSDTQYF. CDR3 nucleotides: TGTGCCAGCAGCTCAGACCTAGCGGGGGGGTCCTCGGATACGCAGTATTTT. The V call is TRBV5-8, the J call TRBJ2-3, with 12 positions matching TRBD2. V was pared by 3 bases and J by 6 bases, with 11 bases of the junction left unmatched. This CDR3 spans 17 amino acids. Germline V gene data show CDR1 as SGHTS and CDR2 as YDEGEE. Variable domain in full (rest from reference TRBV5-8 and TRBJ2-3): EAGVTQSPTHLIKTRGQQATLRCSPISGHTSVYWYQQALGLGLQFLLWYDEGEERNRGNFPPRFSGRQFPNYSSELNVNALELEDSALYLCASSSDLAGGSSDTQYFGPGTRLTVL.

The chain couples TRBV5-1 to TRBJ1-3, with D uncertain. This CDR3 comprises 15 residues. V dropped 0 bases and J dropped 3 bases, with 10 bases sitting between them. Germline CDR1 is SGHRS and CDR2 is YFSETQ. The DNA of the CDR3 is TGCGCCAGCAGCTTGGCGGAGAGCCGTGGAAACACCATATATTTT. Translated: CASSLAESRGNTIYF.

The chain links TRBV28 to TRBJ2-7, with 14 bases identical to TRBD2. The V gene's germline CDR1 is MDHEN and CDR2 SYDVKM. The CDR3 has 21 amino acids. Trimming at V came to 6 bases and at J to 5 bases, leaving 24 bases not matched to a gene. Here the CDR3 DNA reads TGTGCCAGCAGACCTCCTCTCGGGACTAGCGGGGGCCAGGCCTGGAACAACGAGCAGTACTTC. Encoded protein: CASRPPLGTSGGQAWNNEQYF.

V gene TRBV4-2 combines with J gene TRBJ1-3; D is ambiguous. V lost 0 bases to trimming and J lost 3 bases, with 9 bases between them. The V gene's germline CDR1 is LGHNA and CDR2 YNFKEQ. The CDR3 has 15 residues. CDR3 bases: TGTGCCAGCAGCCAAGATCGAGGGTTTGGAAACACCATATATTTT. This gives the protein CASSQDRGFGNTIYF.

V is TRBV11-3 and J is TRBJ2-1; possible D gene TRBD1, 6 bases. The germline V and J ends were trimmed by 0 bases and 5 bases, with 11 bases remaining between them. The CDR3 contains 15 residues. Germline V gene data show CDR1 as SGHNT and CDR2 as YENEEA. The chain's CDR3 is CASSLEAGAHNEQFF. CDR3 DNA: TGTGCCAGCAGCTTAGAAGCAGGGGCCCACAATGAGCAGTTCTTC.

The chain recombines TRBV29-1 with TRBJ1-1; 9 bases align to TRBD1. This CDR3 region has 13 residues. The ends lost 5 bases at V and 1 base at J; junction bases unmatched: 2. Germline V lookup: CDR1 SQVTM, CDR2 ANQGSEA. CDR3 nucleotide sequence: TGCAGCGTTCGGGACAGGGAGAACACTGAAGCTTTCTTT. As protein: CSVRDRENTEAFF.

A single count supports this clone. The DNA for the CDR3 is TGCGCCAGCAGCTTAGCGGAAAGCTCCTACGAGCAGTACTTC. Translated: CASSLAESSYEQYF. V is TRBV5-1 and J is TRBJ2-7, with D possibly matching TRBD2 (5 bases). CDR1 is SGHRS and CDR2 is YFSETQ in the germline V gene. Trimming shortened V by 2 bases and J by 0 bases, and 9 bases separated the two germline ends. CDR3 size: 14 residues.